Listed here is a single T cell receptor beta chain. The CDR3 extends over 17 amino acids. V shed 5 bases, J shed 5 bases, and the junction held 15 bases outside the gene matches. Germline loops: CDR1 SEHNR, CDR2 FQNEAQ (reference sequence). Clones were sequenced by immunoSEQ multiplex PCR, and TCRdb holds only the in-frame ones, with some missing. Found here are 50,000 to 65,000 clones, roughly nine tenths of them singletons; the top ten hold more than 7.5%. This specimen belongs to a study of PD-1 blockade in classical Hodgkin lymphoma. Time point in this sample: cycle 4 day 1 (C4D1), after more than five weeks of nivolumab. After autologous stem cell transplantation all patients relapsed, and prior brentuximab vedotin exposure differed between cohorts.

The source of this sequence is a human donor with classical Hodgkin lymphoma. This chain connects TRBV7-9 to TRBJ2-3, with 8 bases lining up with TRBD2. The specimen comprised peripheral blood mononuclear cells (PBMCs), sampled before the fourth cycle of nivolumab. The CDR3, as DNA: TGTGCCAGCAGCCTCCCCGAGAGCGGGAGTGGGAAAGATACGCAGTATTTT. Amino acids: CASSLPESGSGKDTQYF.